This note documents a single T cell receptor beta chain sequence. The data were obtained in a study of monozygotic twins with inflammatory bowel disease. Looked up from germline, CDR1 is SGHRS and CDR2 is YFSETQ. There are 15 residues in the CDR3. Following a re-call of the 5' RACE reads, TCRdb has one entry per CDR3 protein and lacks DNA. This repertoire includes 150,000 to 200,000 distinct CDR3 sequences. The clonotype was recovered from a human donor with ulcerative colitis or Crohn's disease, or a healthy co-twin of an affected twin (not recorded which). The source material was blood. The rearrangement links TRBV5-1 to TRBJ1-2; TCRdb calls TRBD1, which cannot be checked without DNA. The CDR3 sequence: CASSPEGTGVKGYTF. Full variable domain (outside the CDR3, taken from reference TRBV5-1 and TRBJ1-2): KAGVTQTPRYLIKTRGQQVTLSCSPISGHRSVSWYQQTPGQGLQFLFEYFSETQRNKGNFPGRFSGRQFSNSRSEMNVSTLELGDSALYLCASSPEGTGVKGYTFGSGTRLTVV.